This section outlines one TCR beta chain sequence together with its context. Its antigen is currently unknown. This sample is part of a study of vaccination and CD4 T cells after COVID-19. The overall study: Four females and six males made up the convalescents, two of whom were Hispanic. The study, taken as a whole, reports: 304 of 307 vaccine-specific clones from convalescent patients were spike mono-reactive.

CDR1 and CDR2 (germline): LNHDA, SQIVND (reference sequence). After removal of 8 bases from V and 4 bases from J, the junction contained 3 bases not matched to a gene. This CDR3 has 14 residues. Noted treatment: roughly ten-day PBMC culture with coronavirus spike peptide pools or control peptides (ViraFEST assay). ViraFEST expanded antigen-specific T cells with peptide pools, then sequenced TCRs. Cell culture was performed with 2 million or so PBMCs per well in the presence of approximately 10 IU/ml IL-2 and 10 ug/ml peptide pools. An Oncomine TCR Beta short-read assay was used to sequence the DNA from cultured CD4+ T cells. In TCRdb, the PCR reads were re-called with MiXCR into one record per CDR3 protein. The repertoire has 17,000 or so distinct CDR3 sequences, under 45% of them found once; the top ten carry 5.5% to 6.5%.

J is TRBJ2-2 and V is TRBV19; 11 bases map to TRBD1. The clonotype comes from a human donor who had recovered from COVID-19. The sample was CD4+ T cells from blood, cultured in vitro, taken before SARS-CoV-2 vaccination. The CDR3: CASRTGGRTGELFF. The CDR3 DNA follows: TGTGCCAGTCGGACAGGGGGCCGCACCGGGGAGCTGTTTTTT.